This passage covers 20 T cell receptor beta chains from one sample sequenced in a study of blood T cells in healthy people across ages. A J-beta primer mix and a sample-barcoded 5' primer were used in a second PCR of roughly 6 to 12 cycles. TCRdb itself ran the 5' RACE reads through MiXCR, one entry per CDR3 protein. This table holds 700,000 to 950,000 distinct CDR3 sequences, about 42% found once. The sequenced sample consisted of blood. The receptor source for this set is a woman aged 60-75 years in good health.

CDR3 DNA sequence: TGTGCCAGCACCGAGGCCAGGGGGGATTCTGGCTACACCTTC. Amino acids: CASTEARGDSGYTF. The chain carries TRBV6-1 and TRBJ1-2; 7 positions match TRBD1. After removal of 7 bases from V and 7 bases from J, the junction contained 12 bases not matched to a gene. Germline CDR1 MNHNS, CDR2 SASEGT. The CDR3 contains 14 residues.

Worth noting for this clonotype: A much larger clone is a single base away; this may be a read error. V is TRBV20-1 and J is TRBJ1-4, with TRBD1 identical over 7 bases. There are 13 residues in the CDR3. Germline V CDR1 and CDR2: DFQATT, SNEGSKA (reference sequence). CDR3 residues: CSARETGSEELFF. CDR3 DNA: TGCAGTGCTAGAGAGACAGGGAGTGAAGAACTGTTTTTT.

This clonotype occurred once. This chain joins TRBV14 and TRBJ1-2; TRBD1 is a possible D gene (5 bases). Germline CDR1 reads SGHDN; CDR2 reads FVKESK. This CDR3 is built from 16 residues. The ends were cut back, 4 bases at V and 3 bases at J, with 18 bases in the middle. This CDR3 is CASSPSAGKGYYGYTF. The DNA for the CDR3 is TGTGCCAGCAGCCCCTCGGCGGGTAAGGGGTACTATGGCTACACCTTC.

In this sample, this clonotype turned up a few times. The V gene is TRBV20-1, the J gene TRBJ2-7, with 11 bases matching TRBD1. Germline V gene sequence: CDR1 DFQATT, CDR2 SNEGSKA (reference sequence). V dropped 3 bases and J dropped 2; count of bases not matched to a gene: 6. This CDR3 is 15 amino acids long. CDR3 DNA sequence: TGCAGTGCTAGCGGACAGGGGGCGAGAGCCTACGAGCAGTACTTC. Its protein is CSASGQGARAYEQYF.

The J gene is TRBJ2-7, the V gene TRBV21-1. TRBV21-1 is an annotated pseudogene. This CDR3 region has 14 residues. CDR3 DNA: TGTGCCAGCAGCAAAGACGCCCGTTCCTACGAGCAGTACTTC. Translated, it gives CASSKDARSYEQYF.

Worth noting for this clonotype: It may be a read error: a sequence one base away is much more abundant. The chain recombines TRBV7-9 with TRBJ2-3; the D gene could be TRBD1 or TRBD2 (5 bases each). In germline, CDR1 is SEHNR, CDR2 FQNEAQ (reference sequence). This CDR3 spans 15 amino acids. Written as DNA, the CDR3 is TGTGTCAGCAGCTTGGGGACGGTGAGCACAGATACGCAGTATTTT. Protein sequence: CVSSLGTVSTDTQYF.

This rearrangement joins TRBV5-6 to TRBJ1-2, with D hard to call. CDR1 and CDR2 (germline): SGHDT, YYEEEE. V shed 0 bases and J shed 2 bases, with 14 bases lying between them. This CDR3 contains 16 residues. The CDR3 here is CASSLGGGVLNYGYTF. CDR3 sequence (DNA): TGTGCCAGCAGCTTGGGGGGTGGAGTCCTCAACTATGGCTACACCTTC.

This clonotype was seen a handful of times. The rearrangement links TRBV29-1 to TRBJ1-4, with 10 bases lining up with TRBD1. CDR3 size: 14 residues. CDR1 and CDR2 (germline): SQVTM, ANQGSEA. After removal of 6 bases from V and 7 bases from J, the junction contained 8 bases not matched to a gene. The CDR3 sequence is CSVGGQGLGEKLFF. In nucleotides, the CDR3 is TGCAGCGTGGGGGGACAGGGGCTGGGTGAAAAACTGTTTTTT.

The rearrangement links TRBV28 to TRBJ2-5, with 7 bases identical to TRBD1. V lost 4 bases and J lost 5; bases outside the gene matches: 7. This CDR3 comprises 14 residues. Per germline, CDR1 MDHEN and CDR2 SYDVKM. The CDR3 loop reads CASSSGGRGETQYF. CDR3 DNA sequence: TGTGCCAGCAGTTCAGGGGGTCGGGGCGAGACCCAGTACTTC.

The CDR3 sequence: CASSLSSPYEQYF. The CDR3 DNA is TGTGCCAGCAGTTTATCGTCCCCCTACGAGCAGTACTTC. The chain recombines TRBV28 with TRBJ2-7; D is ambiguous. Germline V lookup: CDR1 MDHEN, CDR2 SYDVKM. Trimming shortened V by 1 base and J by 2 bases, and 6 bases separated the two germline ends. CDR3 length: 13 residues. Drawing the rest from reference TRBV28 and TRBJ2-7, the complete variable domain is DVKVTQSSRYLVKRTGEKVFLECVQDMDHENMFWYRQDPGLGLRLIYFSYDVKMKEKGDIPEGYSVSREKKERFSLILESASTNQTSMYLCASSLSSPYEQYFGPGTRLTVT.

The gene calls are TRBV5-1 and TRBJ2-5; D gene ambiguous. V lost 0 bases and J lost 5, with 11 bases in between. Germline V CDR1 and CDR2: SGHRS, YFSETQ. There are 14 residues in the CDR3. The CDR3 loop is CASSLVSGVETQYF. The CDR3 DNA reads as TGCGCCAGCAGCTTGGTGTCCGGTGTCGAGACCCAGTACTTC.

This chain joins TRBV7-2 and TRBJ2-3; 8 positions agree with TRBD1. Trimming cost V 5 bases and J 4 bases; bases outside gene matches: 5. The germline CDR1 and CDR2 sequences are SGHTA and FQGNSA. The CDR3 runs to 14 residues. The CDR3 DNA reads as TGTGCCAGCAGCGGGCGGACAGGGTCAGATACGCAGTATTTT. Translated, it gives CASSGRTGSDTQYF.

This chain uses TRBV28 with TRBJ1-2; D is possibly TRBD1 (6 bases). This CDR3 comprises 14 residues. The germline CDR1 and CDR2 sequences are MDHEN and SYDVKM. The V end was cut by 10 bases, the J end by 9 bases, with 24 bases between. CDR3 region: CATTRQAPKGSYTF. The CDR3 bases are TGTGCCACCACCCGACAGGCACCAAAAGGAAGCTACACCTTC.

This clonotype was counted between two and nine times. This chain connects TRBV6-5 to TRBJ2-4; 9 nucleotides agree with TRBD1. The junction had 21 bases not matched to a gene; V was cut back by 2 bases and J by 13 bases. The CDR3 runs 18 residues. Germline V gene data show CDR1 as MNHEY and CDR2 as SVGAGI. CDR3 region: CASSYRQTPGQGLEEQYF. CDR3 in DNA: TGTGCCAGCAGTTACCGGCAAACCCCGGGACAGGGATTAGAGGAGCAGTACTTC.

The chain recombines TRBV20-1 with TRBJ1-6, with TRBD1 as a possible D gene (5 bases). V was shortened by 4 bases and J by 0 bases, with 13 bases between the two germline ends. This CDR3 has 16 amino acids. CDR1 DFQATT and CDR2 SNEGSKA come from the germline V gene (reference sequence). The chain's CDR3 is CSATGPAGSYNSPLHF. The CDR3 region has the DNA TGCAGTGCTACGGGACCGGCAGGCTCCTATAATTCACCCCTCCACTTT.

In its sample, this clonotype was seen a few times. This chain joins TRBV5-6 and TRBJ1-1; TRBD1 agrees at 8 bases. Unmatched junction bases numbered 9, after V lost 4 bases and J lost 7 bases. Germline V gene data show CDR1 as SGHDT and CDR2 as YYEEEE. This CDR3 spans 14 amino acids. The CDR3 DNA sequence: TGTGCCAGCAGCCCGCCTGTGGGGACAGGTGAAGCTTTCTTT. It encodes CASSPPVGTGEAFF. The variable domain in full, completed from reference TRBV5-6 and TRBJ1-1, reads DAGVTQSPTHLIKTRGQQVTLRCSPKSGHDTVSWYQQALGQGPQFIFQYYEEEERQRGNFPDRFSGHQFPNYSSELNVNALLLGDSALYLCASSPPVGTGEAFFGQGTRLTVV.

This chain uses TRBV4-1 with TRBJ2-5; 9 bases are shared with TRBD1. There are 15 residues in the CDR3. The junction had 7 bases not matched to a gene; V was cut back by 3 bases and J by 5 bases. Germline V gene data show CDR1 as MGHRA and CDR2 as YSYEKL. CDR3: CASSQTGGSRETQYF. CDR3 sequence (DNA): TGCGCCAGCAGCCAGACAGGGGGTTCTAGGGAGACCCAGTACTTC.

The genes are TRBV9 and TRBJ2-1; 11 bases match TRBD2. The ends lost 0 bases at V and 5 bases at J; junction bases unmatched: 1. This CDR3 is 15 amino acids long. Germline CDR1 is SGDLS and CDR2 is YYNGEE. CDR3 in amino acids: CASSVASGRHNEQFF. The CDR3 DNA reads as TGTGCCAGCAGCGTAGCTAGCGGGAGGCACAATGAGCAGTTCTTC.

As for this clonotype: Mismatch with germline at one junction end may stem from a read error. This chain joins TRBV25-1 and TRBJ2-5, with D unresolved. Germline lookup yields CDR1 MGHDK and CDR2 SYGVNS. There are 15 residues in the CDR3. This chain's CDR3 is CTSSEPQGLGNEQYF. CDR3 bases: TGTACCAGCAGTGAACCCCAAGGGTTGGGCAATGAGCAGTACTTC.

This clonotype was counted many times. CDR3 sequence: CASSHGTSGGRTDTQYF. CDR3 in DNA: TGCGCCAGCAGCCATGGGACTAGCGGGGGGAGGACAGATACGCAGTATTTT. The chain couples TRBV4-1 to TRBJ2-3; 15 bases fit TRBD2. The germline gives CDR1 MGHRA, CDR2 YSYEKL. The CDR3 totals 17 residues. The V gene end was trimmed by 3 bases and the J gene end by 3 bases; junction bases not matched to a gene: 4.